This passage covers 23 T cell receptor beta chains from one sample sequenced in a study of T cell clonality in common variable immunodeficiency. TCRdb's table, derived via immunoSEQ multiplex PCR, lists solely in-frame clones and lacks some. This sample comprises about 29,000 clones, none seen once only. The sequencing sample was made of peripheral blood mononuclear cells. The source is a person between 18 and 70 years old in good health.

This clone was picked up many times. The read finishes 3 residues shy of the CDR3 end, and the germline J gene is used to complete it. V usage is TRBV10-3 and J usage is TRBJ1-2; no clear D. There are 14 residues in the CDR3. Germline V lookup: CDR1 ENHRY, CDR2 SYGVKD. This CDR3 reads CAISVGSSYNDYTF. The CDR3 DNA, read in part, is TGTGCCATCAGTGTTGGTAGCTCCTACAATGAC.

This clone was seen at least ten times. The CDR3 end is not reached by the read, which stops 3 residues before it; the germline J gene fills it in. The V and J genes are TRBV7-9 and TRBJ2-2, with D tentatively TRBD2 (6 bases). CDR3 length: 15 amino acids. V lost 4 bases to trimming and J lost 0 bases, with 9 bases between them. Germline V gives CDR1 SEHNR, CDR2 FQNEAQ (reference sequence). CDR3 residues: CASSSGTSNTGELFF. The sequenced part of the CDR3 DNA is TGTGCCAGCAGCTCCGGGACTTCGAACACCGGGGAG.

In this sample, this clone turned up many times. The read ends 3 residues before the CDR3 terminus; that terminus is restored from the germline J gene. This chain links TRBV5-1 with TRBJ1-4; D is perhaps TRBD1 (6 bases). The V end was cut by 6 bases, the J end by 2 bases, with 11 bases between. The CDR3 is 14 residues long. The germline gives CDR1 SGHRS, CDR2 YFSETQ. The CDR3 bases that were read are TGCGCCAGCACCACAGGGAGTACTAATGAAAAA. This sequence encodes CASTTGSTNEK. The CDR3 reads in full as CASTTGSTNEKLFF.

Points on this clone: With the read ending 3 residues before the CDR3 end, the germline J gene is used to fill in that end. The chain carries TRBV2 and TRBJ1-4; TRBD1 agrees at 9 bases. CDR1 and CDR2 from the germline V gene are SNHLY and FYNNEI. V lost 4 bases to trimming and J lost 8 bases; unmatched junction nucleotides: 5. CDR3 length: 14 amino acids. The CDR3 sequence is CASSADRGDEKLFF. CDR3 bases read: TGTGCCAGCAGTGCCGACAGGGGGGACGAAAAA. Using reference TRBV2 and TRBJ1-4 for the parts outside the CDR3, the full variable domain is EPEVTQTPSHQVTQMGQEVILRCVPISNHLYFYWYRQILGQKVEFLVSFYNNEISEKSEIFDDQFSVERPDGSNFTLKIRSTKLEDSAMYFCASSADRGDEKLFFGSGTQLSVL.

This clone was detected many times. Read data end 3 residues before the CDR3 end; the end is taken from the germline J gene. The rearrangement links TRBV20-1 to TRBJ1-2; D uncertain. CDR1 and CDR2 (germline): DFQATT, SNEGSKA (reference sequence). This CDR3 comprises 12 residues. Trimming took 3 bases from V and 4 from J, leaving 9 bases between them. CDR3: CSASISGYGYTF. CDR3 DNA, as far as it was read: TGCAGTGCTAGTATATCAGGCTATGGC.

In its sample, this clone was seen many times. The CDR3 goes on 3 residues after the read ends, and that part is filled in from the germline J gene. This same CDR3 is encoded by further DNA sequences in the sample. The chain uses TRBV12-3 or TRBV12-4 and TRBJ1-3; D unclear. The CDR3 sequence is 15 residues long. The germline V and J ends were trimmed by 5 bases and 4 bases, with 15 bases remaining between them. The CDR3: CASSRGWAAGNTIYF. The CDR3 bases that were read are TGTGCCAGCAGTCGAGGCTGGGCAGCCGGAAACACC.

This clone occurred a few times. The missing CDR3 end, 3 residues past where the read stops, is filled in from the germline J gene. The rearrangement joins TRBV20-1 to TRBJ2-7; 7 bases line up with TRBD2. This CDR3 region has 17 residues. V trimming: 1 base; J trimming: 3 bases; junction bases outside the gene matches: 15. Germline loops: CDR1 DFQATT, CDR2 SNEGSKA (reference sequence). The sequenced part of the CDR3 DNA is TGCAGTGCTAGAGGCCCGGAGAGTAGCGGGTCCTTCTACGAG. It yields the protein CSARGPESSGSFYE. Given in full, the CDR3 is CSARGPESSGSFYEQYF.

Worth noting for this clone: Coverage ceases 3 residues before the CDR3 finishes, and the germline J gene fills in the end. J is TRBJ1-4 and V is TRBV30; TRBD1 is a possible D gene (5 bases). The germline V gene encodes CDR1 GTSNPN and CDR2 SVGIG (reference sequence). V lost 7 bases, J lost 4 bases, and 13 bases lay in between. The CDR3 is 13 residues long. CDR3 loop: CASPDIVNEKLFF. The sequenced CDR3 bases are TGTGCCTCCCCGGACATCGTTAATGAAAAA.

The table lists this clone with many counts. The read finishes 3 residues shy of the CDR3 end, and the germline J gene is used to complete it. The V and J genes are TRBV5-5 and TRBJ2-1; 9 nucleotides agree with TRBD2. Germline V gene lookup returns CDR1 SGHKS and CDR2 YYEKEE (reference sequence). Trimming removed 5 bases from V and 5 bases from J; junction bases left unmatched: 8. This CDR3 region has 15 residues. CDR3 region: CASRLAGFLNNEQFF. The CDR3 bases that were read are TGTGCCAGCAGGCTAGCGGGATTTTTGAACAATGAG.

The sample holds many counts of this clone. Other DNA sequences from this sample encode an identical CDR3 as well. The part of the CDR3 DNA that was read is TGTGCCAGCAGCTTAGATCGAGGGGGCAATCAGCCC. Its translation is CASSLDRGGNQP. In full, the CDR3 reads CASSLDRGGNQPQHF. V gene TRBV11-2 combines with J gene TRBJ1-5; D is perhaps TRBD1 (5 bases). The read finishes 3 residues shy of the CDR3 end, and the germline J gene is used to complete it. The CDR3 runs 15 residues. Germline-derived CDR1 and CDR2 are SGHAT and FQNNGV. Trimming took off 0 bases at V and 2 bases at J, with 8 bases between the two ends.

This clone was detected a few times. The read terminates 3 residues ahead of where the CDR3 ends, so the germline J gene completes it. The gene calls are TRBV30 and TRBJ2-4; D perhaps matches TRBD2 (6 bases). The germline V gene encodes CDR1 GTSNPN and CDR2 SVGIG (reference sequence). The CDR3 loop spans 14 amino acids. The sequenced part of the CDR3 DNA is TGTGCCTGGATCCCCGGACGAGCCGGGGGAGGT. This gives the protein CAWIPGRAGGG. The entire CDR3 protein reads CAWIPGRAGGGQYF.

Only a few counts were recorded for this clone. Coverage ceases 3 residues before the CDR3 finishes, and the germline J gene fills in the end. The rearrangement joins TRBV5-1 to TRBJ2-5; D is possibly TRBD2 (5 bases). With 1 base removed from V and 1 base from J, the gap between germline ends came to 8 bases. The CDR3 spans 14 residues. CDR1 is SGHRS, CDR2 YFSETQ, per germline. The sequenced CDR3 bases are TGCGCCAGCAGCTTGTTAGCGTCCCAAGAGACC. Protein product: CASSLLASQET. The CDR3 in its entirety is CASSLLASQETQYF.

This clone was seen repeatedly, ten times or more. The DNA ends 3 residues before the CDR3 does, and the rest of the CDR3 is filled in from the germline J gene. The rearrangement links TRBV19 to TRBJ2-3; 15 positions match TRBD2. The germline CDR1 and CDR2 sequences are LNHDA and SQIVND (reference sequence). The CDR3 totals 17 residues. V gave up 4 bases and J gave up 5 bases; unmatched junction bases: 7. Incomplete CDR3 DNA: TGTGCCAGTAGTAACCTCGGGACTAGCGGGAGGTTAGATACG. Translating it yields CASSNLGTSGRLDT. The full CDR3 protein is CASSNLGTSGRLDTQYF.

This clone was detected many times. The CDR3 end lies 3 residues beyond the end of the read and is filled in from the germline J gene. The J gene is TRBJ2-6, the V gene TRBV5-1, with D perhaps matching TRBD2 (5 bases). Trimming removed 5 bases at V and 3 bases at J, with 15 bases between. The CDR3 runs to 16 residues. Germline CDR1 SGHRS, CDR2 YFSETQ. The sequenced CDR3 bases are TGCGCCAGCAGGAGAGGGCCTTATGATGGGGCCAACGTC. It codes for CASRRGPYDGANV. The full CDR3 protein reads CASRRGPYDGANVLTF.

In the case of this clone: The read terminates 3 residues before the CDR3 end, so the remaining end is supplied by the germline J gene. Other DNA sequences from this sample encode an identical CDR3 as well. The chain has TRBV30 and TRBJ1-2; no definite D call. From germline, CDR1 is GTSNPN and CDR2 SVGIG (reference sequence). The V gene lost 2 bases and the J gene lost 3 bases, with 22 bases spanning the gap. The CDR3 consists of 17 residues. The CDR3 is CAWSPFRTMPSYYGYTF. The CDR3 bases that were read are TGTGCCTGGAGTCCCTTTAGGACTATGCCGTCTTACTATGGC.

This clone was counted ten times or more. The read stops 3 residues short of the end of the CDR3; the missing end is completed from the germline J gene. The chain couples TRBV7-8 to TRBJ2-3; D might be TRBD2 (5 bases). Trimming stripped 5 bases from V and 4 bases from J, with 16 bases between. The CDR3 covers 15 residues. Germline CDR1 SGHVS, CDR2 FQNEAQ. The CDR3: CASSTTRLRADTQYF. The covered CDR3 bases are TGTGCCAGCAGCACAACTAGGCTTCGTGCAGATACG.

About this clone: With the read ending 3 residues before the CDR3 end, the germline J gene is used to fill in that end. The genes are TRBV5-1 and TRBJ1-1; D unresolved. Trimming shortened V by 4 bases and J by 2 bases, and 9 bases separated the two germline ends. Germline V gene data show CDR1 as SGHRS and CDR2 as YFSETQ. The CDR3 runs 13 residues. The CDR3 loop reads CASSPTYNTEAFF. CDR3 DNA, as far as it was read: TGCGCCAGCAGCCCTACTTACAACACTGAA.

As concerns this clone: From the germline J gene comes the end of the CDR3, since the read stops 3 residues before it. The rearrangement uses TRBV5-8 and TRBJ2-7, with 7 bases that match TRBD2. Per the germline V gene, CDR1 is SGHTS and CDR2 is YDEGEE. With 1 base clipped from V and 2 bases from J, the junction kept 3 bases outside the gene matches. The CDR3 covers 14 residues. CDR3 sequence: CASSLLAGAYEQYF. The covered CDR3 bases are TGTGCCAGCAGCTTGTTGGCGGGAGCCTACGAG.

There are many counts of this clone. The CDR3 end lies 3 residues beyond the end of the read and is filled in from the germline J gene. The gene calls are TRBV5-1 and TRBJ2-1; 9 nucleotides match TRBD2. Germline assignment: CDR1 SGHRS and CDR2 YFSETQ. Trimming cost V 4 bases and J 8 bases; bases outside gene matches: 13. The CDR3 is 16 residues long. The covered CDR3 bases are TGCGCCAGCAGCCCCTCCGCGGGAGGGCGTGGGGATGAG. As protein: CASSPSAGGRGDE. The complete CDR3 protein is CASSPSAGGRGDEQFF.

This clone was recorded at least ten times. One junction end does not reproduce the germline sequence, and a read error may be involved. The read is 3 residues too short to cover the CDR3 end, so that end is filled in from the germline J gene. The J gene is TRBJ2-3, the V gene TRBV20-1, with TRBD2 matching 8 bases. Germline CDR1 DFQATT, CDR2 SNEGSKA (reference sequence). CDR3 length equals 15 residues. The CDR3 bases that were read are TGCAGTGCTAGAGATTCCAGCGGGGGCACGGATACG. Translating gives CSARDSSGGTDT. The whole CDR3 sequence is CSARDSSGGTDTQYF.

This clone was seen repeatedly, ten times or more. The CDR3 bases that were read are TGCAGCGTCCTAGAGTGGGGACTAGCGGGAGAGAACACCGGGGAG. Translation: CSVLEWGLAGENTGE. The whole CDR3 sequence is CSVLEWGLAGENTGELFF. The chain recombines TRBV29-1 with TRBJ2-2, with TRBD2 matching 14 bases. The read ends 3 residues early relative to the CDR3; the germline J gene fills the gap. This CDR3 spans 18 amino acids. The V gene's germline CDR1 is SQVTM and CDR2 ANQGSEA. Trimming cost V 6 bases and J 1 base; bases outside gene matches: 10.

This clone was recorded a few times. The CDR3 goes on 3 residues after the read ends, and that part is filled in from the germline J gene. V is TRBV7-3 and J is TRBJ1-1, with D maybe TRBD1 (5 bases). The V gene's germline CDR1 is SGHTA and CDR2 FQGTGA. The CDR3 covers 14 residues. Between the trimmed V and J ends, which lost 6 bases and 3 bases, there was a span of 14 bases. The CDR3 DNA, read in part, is TGTGCCAGCAGGCAAGGGGATTTGGACACTGAA. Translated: CASRQGDLDTE. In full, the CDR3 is CASRQGDLDTEAFF. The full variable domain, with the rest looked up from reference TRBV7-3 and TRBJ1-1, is GAGVSQTPSNKVTEKGKYVELRCDPISGHTALYWYRQSLGQGPEFLIYFQGTGAADDSGLPNDRFFAVRPEGSVSTLKIQRTERGDSAVYLCASRQGDLDTEAFFGQGTRLTVV.

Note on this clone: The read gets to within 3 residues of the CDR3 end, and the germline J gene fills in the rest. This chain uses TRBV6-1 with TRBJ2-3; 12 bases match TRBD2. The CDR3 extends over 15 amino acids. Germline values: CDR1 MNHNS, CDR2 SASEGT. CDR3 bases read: TGTGCCAGCAGTGAACTAGCGGGAGGGACGGAGACG. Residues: CASSELAGGTET. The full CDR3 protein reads CASSELAGGTETQYF.